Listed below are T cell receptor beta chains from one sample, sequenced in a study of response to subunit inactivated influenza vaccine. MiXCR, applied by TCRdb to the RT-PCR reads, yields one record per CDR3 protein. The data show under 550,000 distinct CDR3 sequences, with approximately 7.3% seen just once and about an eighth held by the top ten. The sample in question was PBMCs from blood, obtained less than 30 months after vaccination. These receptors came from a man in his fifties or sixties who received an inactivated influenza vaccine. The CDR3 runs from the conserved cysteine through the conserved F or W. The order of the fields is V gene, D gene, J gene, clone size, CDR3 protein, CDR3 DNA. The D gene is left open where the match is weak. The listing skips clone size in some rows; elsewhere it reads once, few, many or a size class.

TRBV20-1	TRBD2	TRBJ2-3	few	CSARGLEPDTQYF	TGCAGTGCTAGGGGACTAGAACCAGATACGCAGTATTTT
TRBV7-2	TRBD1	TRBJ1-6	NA	CASSKRQGSLNSPLHF	TGTGCCAGCAGCAAACGACAGGGATCCCTTAATTCACCCCTCCACTTT
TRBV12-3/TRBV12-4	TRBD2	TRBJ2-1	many	CASSREGGVMNEQFF	TGTGCCAGCAGTCGGGAGGGGGGGGTGATGAATGAGCAGTTCTTC
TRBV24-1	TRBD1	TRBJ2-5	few	CATRTGTDYQETQYF	TGTGCCACCAGGACCGGGACAGACTACCAAGAGACCCAGTACTTC
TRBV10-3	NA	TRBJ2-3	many	CAIKDRADQDTQYF	TGTGCCATCAAGGACCGTGCGGATCAAGATACGCAGTATTTT
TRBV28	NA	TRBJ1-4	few	CASSSGAYEKLFF	TGTGCCAGCTCTTCAGGGGCTTATGAAAAACTGTTTTTT
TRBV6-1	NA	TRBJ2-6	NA	CAVGRILTGANVLTF	TGTGCCGTGGGACGGATCCTCACTGGGGCCAACGTCCTGACTTTC
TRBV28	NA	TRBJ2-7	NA	CASSLWTVSYEQYF	TGTGCCAGCAGTTTATGGACAGTGTCCTACGAGCAGTACTTC
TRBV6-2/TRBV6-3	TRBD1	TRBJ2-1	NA	CASSYSWTGVYNEQFF	TGTGCCAGCAGTTACTCATGGACAGGGGTCTACAATGAGCAGTTCTTC
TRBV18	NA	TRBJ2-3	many	CASSPETVRDTQYF	TGTGCCAGCTCACCAGAAACAGTGAGGGATACGCAGTATTTT
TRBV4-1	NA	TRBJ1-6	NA	CASSQMAVIGSYNSPLHF	TGCGCCAGCAGCCAAATGGCCGTTATTGGGTCCTATAATTCACCCCTCCACTTT
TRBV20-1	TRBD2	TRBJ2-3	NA	CSAQGLTSTDTQYF	TGCAGTGCGCAGGGACTAACAAGCACAGATACGCAGTATTTT
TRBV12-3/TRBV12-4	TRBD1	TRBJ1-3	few	CASRGTGGNTIYF	TGTGCCAGCAGGGGGACAGGAGGAAACACCATATATTTT
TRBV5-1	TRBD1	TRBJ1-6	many	CASSRTGVSGSPLHF	TGCGCCAGCAGCCGGACAGGGGTTAGTGGTTCACCCCTCCACTTT
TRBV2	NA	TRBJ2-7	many	CASSEVTALYEQYF	TGTGCCAGCAGTGAAGTGACTGCACTTTACGAGCAGTACTTC
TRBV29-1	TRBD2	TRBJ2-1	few	CSVSGGRTSYNEQFF	TGCAGCGTTTCGGGCGGGAGAACGTCCTACAATGAGCAGTTCTTC
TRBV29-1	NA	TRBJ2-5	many	CSVEEWYRETQYF	TGCAGCGTTGAAGAATGGTACCGAGAGACCCAGTACTTC
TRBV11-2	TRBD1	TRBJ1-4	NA	CASSATGLDEKLFF	TGTGCCAGCAGCGCGACAGGGTTGGATGAAAAACTGTTTTTT
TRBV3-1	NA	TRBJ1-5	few	CASSQGGLRQPQHF	TGTGCCAGCAGCCAAGGGGGGCTGCGTCAGCCCCAGCATTTT
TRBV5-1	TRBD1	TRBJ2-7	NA	CASSPDRALEQYF	TGCGCCAGCAGTCCGGACAGGGCACTCGAGCAGTACTTC
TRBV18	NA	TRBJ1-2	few	CASSPELQGIGYTF	TGTGCCAGCTCACCAGAACTTCAGGGGATAGGCTACACCTTC
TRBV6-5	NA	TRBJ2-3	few	CASSYSIALTDTQYF	TGTGCCAGCAGTTACTCGATCGCGCTCACAGATACGCAGTATTTT
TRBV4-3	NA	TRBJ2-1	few	CASSREIFNEQFF	TGCGCCAGCAGCCGAGAGATATTCAATGAGCAGTTCTTC
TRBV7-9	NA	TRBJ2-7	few	CASSWPGQGSYEQYF	TGTGCCAGCAGCTGGCCAGGGCAGGGCTCCTACGAGCAGTACTTC
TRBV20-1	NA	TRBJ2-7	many	CSARDQGPSYEQYF	TGCAGTGCTAGAGATCAGGGCCCCTCCTACGAGCAGTACTTC
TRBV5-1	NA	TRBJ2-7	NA	CASSFGGPPYEQYF	TGCGCCAGCAGCTTCGGGGGGCCCCCCTACGAGCAGTACTTC
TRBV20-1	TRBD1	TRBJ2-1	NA	CSARRQGPNEQFF	TGCAGTGCTAGGAGACAGGGGCCCAATGAGCAGTTCTTC
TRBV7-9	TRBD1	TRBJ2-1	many	CASSPWLTGGPNEQFF	TGTGCCAGCAGCCCCTGGTTGACAGGGGGCCCCAATGAGCAGTTCTTC
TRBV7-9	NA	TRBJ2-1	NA	CASKWLGNEQFF	TGTGCCAGCAAATGGCTAGGGAATGAGCAGTTCTTC
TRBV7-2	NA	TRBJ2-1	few	CASSSPYPRVEQFF	TGTGCCAGCAGCTCCCCATACCCCCGAGTTGAGCAGTTCTTC
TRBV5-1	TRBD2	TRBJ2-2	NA	CASSLVPIAGAWNTGELFF	TGCGCCAGCAGCTTGGTCCCAATAGCGGGGGCCTGGAACACCGGGGAGCTGTTTTTT